These 20 T cell receptor beta chains share one sample of origin, sequenced in a study of OX40 agonist ivuxolimab in advanced cancers. Data came from immunoSEQ multiplex PCR; TCRdb stores just in-frame clones and leaves some out. The table shows more than 60,000 clones, with about nine tenths occurring only once. The material sequenced was CD4+ or CD8+ T cells sorted from blood, taken in a trial of the OX40 agonist ivuxolimab. The origin of the receptors is an adult with an advanced solid tumor such as melanoma, head and neck, liver or kidney cancer.

This chain joins TRBV19 and TRBJ2-5, with D perhaps assigned TRBD1 or TRBD2 (5 bases each). Looked up from germline, CDR1 is LNHDA and CDR2 is SQIVND (reference sequence). This CDR3 is 15 amino acids long. The V and J ends lost 5 bases and 2 bases respectively, with 15 bases between them. CDR3 residues: CASSLRYGAQETQYF. CDR3 coding DNA: TGTGCCAGTAGTTTACGATACGGGGCACAAGAGACCCAGTACTTC. The whole variable domain, filled in from reference TRBV19 and TRBJ2-5, reads DGGITQSPKYLFRKEGQNVTLSCEQNLNHDAMYWYRQDPGQGLRLIYYSQIVNDFQKGDIAEGYSVSREKKESFPLTVTSAQKNPTAFYLCASSLRYGAQETQYFGPGTRLLVL.

The chain employs TRBV2 and TRBJ2-7; possible D gene TRBD2, 6 bases. The CDR3 runs 11 residues. The germline V gene encodes CDR1 SNHLY and CDR2 FYNNEI. V was trimmed by 10 bases and J by 4 bases, leaving 11 bases between them. CDR3 residues: CAIPREYEQYF. In nucleotides, the CDR3 is TGTGCCATCCCCCGGGAGTACGAGCAGTACTTC.

The chain recombines TRBV29-1 with TRBJ2-5, with 10 bases aligning to TRBD2. The CDR3 extends over 12 amino acids. Germline V CDR1 and CDR2: SQVTM, ANQGSEA. Trimming at V came to 4 bases and at J to 4 bases, leaving 0 bases not matched to a gene. The CDR3 DNA reads TGCAGCGTTGGACTAGCGGGAGAGACCCAGTACTTC. Its protein is CSVGLAGETQYF.

The rearrangement joins TRBV10-3 to TRBJ1-4; tentative D call: TRBD1 (6 bases). The germline V gene encodes CDR1 ENHRY and CDR2 SYGVKD. This CDR3 has 15 amino acids. Trimming pared 0 bases from V and 6 bases from J, leaving 11 bases between. CDR3 region: CAISESQQGYEKLFF. The CDR3 region has the DNA TGTGCCATCAGTGAGTCGCAACAGGGATATGAAAAACTGTTTTTT.

The chain employs TRBV5-8 and TRBJ1-5; 9 nucleotides agree with TRBD1. Germline CDR1 and CDR2: SGHTS and YDEGEE. This CDR3 has 16 residues. V lost 3 bases and J lost 6; bases outside the gene matches: 10. The CDR3 here is CASSSQGTGYSQPQHF. Written as DNA, the CDR3 is TGTGCCAGCAGCTCCCAGGGGACAGGGTATTCTCAGCCCCAGCATTTT.

The chain couples TRBV28 to TRBJ2-3, with TRBD1 matching 7 bases. The CDR3 totals 15 residues. V lost 5 bases to trimming and J lost 2 bases; unmatched junction nucleotides: 7. Germline V gene sequence: CDR1 MDHEN, CDR2 SYDVKM. The CDR3, as DNA: TGTGCCAGCAGTCCAGTGGGACAGATCACAGATACGCAGTATTTT. Protein: CASSPVGQITDTQYF.

This chain links TRBV15 with TRBJ1-1; D is unclear. Germline CDR1 is LNHNV and CDR2 is YYDKDF (reference sequence). CDR3 size: 15 residues. V was cut by 0 bases and J by 4 bases, with 12 bases left in between. CDR3 residues: CATSREVGVATEAFF. The CDR3 bases are TGTGCCACCAGCAGAGAGGTTGGGGTAGCCACTGAAGCTTTCTTT.

This clone was picked up one time. The rearrangement uses TRBV7-9 and TRBJ2-5, with TRBD2 matching over 9 bases. The J segment lost 4 bases and the V segment lost 2 bases, leaving 8 bases of the junction unmatched. Germline V CDR1 and CDR2: SEHNR, FQNEAQ (reference sequence). This CDR3 is built from 16 residues. In nucleotides, the CDR3 is TGTGCCAGCAGCTTACAGGCTAGCGGGATCGGAGAGACCCAGTACTTC. It encodes CASSLQASGIGETQYF.

The V gene is TRBV7-9, the J gene TRBJ2-7; D gene unclear. This CDR3 is built from 16 residues. V lost 2 bases, J lost 2 bases, and 16 bases lay in between. Germline V gene lookup returns CDR1 SEHNR and CDR2 FQNEAQ (reference sequence). This chain's CDR3 is CASSLSLTVFAYEQYF. Here the CDR3 DNA reads TGTGCCAGCAGCTTAAGTTTGACGGTATTTGCCTACGAGCAGTACTTC.

The CDR3 nucleotides read TGTGCCAGCAGCTTAGGGGGACCGCCCGAGCAGTACTTC. It translates to CASSLGGPPEQYF. The rearrangement uses TRBV7-2 and TRBJ2-7; the D call may be TRBD1 or TRBD2 (5 bases each). Trimming removed 1 base from V and 6 bases from J, with 10 bases in between. The germline V gene encodes CDR1 SGHTA and CDR2 FQGNSA. The CDR3 is 13 residues long.

The V and J genes are TRBV19 and TRBJ1-1; D is uncertain. V was pared by 3 bases and J by 1 base, with 9 bases between. CDR1 is LNHDA, CDR2 SQIVND, per germline (reference sequence). The CDR3 runs to 14 residues. CDR3 protein: CASSISFENTEAFF. The CDR3, as DNA: TGTGCCAGTAGTATCTCCTTCGAGAACACTGAAGCTTTCTTT.

The rearrangement links TRBV7-3 to TRBJ2-7, with 7 positions matching TRBD1. This CDR3 spans 13 amino acids. Germline CDR1 is SGHTA and CDR2 is FQGTGA. The V segment lost 5 bases and the J segment 3 bases; nucleotides outside the gene matches: 4. CDR3: CASSRDSSYEQYF. The DNA of the CDR3 is TGTGCCAGCAGCCGGGACAGTAGCTACGAGCAGTACTTC.

The chain couples TRBV4-3 to TRBJ2-7; no firm D call. Trimming shortened V by 2 bases and J by 2 bases, and 7 bases separated the two germline ends. Germline assignment: CDR1 LGHNA and CDR2 YSLEER. This CDR3 contains 13 residues. CDR3 in DNA: TGCGCCAGCAGCCAATTGCTAGCCTACGAGCAGTACTTC. It specifies CASSQLLAYEQYF.

This chain joins TRBV7-9 and TRBJ1-2, with D possibly matching TRBD1 (5 bases). There are 16 residues in the CDR3. V lost 10 bases to trimming and J lost 7 bases, with 28 bases between them. The germline V gene encodes CDR1 SEHNR and CDR2 FQNEAQ (reference sequence). The CDR3 nucleotides are TGTGCCACCGAGATGGGGGATTGGGGCGCATTAGGTGGCTACACCTTC. It yields the protein CATEMGDWGALGGYTF.

CDR3 region: CASSDGGLAIYNEQFF. The CDR3 DNA sequence: TGTGCCAGCAGTGACGGGGGACTAGCAATTTACAATGAGCAGTTCTTC. The gene calls are TRBV2 and TRBJ2-1, with 9 positions matching TRBD2. Trimming removed 3 bases from V and 4 bases from J; junction bases left unmatched: 7. The CDR3 is made up of 16 amino acids. Per germline, CDR1 SNHLY and CDR2 FYNNEI.

This rearrangement joins TRBV7-2 to TRBJ2-5; D is perhaps TRBD1 (5 bases). Trimming pared 3 bases from V and 5 bases from J, leaving 7 bases between. Germline CDR1 is SGHTA and CDR2 is FQGNSA. CDR3 size: 12 residues. The CDR3 bases are TGTGCCAGCAGCTTGGGGCGCGAGACCCAGTACTTC. It is translated as CASSLGRETQYF.

The V call is TRBV9, the J call TRBJ2-1; possibly TRBD1 for D (6 bases). The CDR3 contains 15 residues. Trimming stripped 2 bases from V and 8 bases from J, with 17 bases between. Germline values: CDR1 SGDLS, CDR2 YYNGEE. The CDR3 DNA reads TGTGCCAGCAGCGTCCGACAGGATCCTATTGATGAGCAGTTCTTC. Encoded protein: CASSVRQDPIDEQFF.

The chain combines TRBV27 with TRBJ1-1; 9 bases match TRBD1. CDR3 length: 15 residues. Trimming removed 6 bases from V and 1 base from J; junction bases left unmatched: 6. Germline V gives CDR1 MNHEY, CDR2 SMNVEV (reference sequence). CDR3 region: CASSGTGSQNTEAFF. The CDR3 DNA reads TGTGCCAGCAGCGGGACAGGGAGCCAGAACACTGAAGCTTTCTTT.

V and J are TRBV2 and TRBJ1-5, with 8 bases that match TRBD1. CDR3 length: 15 amino acids. Unmatched junction bases numbered 13, after V lost 4 bases and J lost 11 bases. Germline CDR1 is SNHLY and CDR2 is FYNNEI. CDR3 nucleotide sequence: TGTGCCAGCAGTGGAATCTTTTCACAGGGGGACACCCAGCATTTT. This encodes CASSGIFSQGDTQHF.

The chain carries TRBV14 and TRBJ2-6; 12 bases match TRBD2. This CDR3 comprises 20 residues. J lost 2 bases, V lost 5 bases, and 13 bases had no gene match. Germline CDR1 and CDR2: SGHDN and FVKESK. CDR3 coding DNA: TGTGCCAGCAGCACATTTCCGGGACTAGCGGGCAGAGCTGGGGCCAACGTCCTGACTTTC. It specifies CASSTFPGLAGRAGANVLTF.